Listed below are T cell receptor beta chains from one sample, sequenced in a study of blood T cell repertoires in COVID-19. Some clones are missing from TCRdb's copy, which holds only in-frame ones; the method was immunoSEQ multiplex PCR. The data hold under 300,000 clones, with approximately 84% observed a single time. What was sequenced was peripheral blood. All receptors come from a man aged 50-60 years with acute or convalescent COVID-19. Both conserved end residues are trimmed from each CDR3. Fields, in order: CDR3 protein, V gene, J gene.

cdr3_aa: ASSDNGRVSDTQY
v_call: TRBV10-1
j_call: TRBJ2-3

cdr3_aa: ASSPRWGRNTEAF
v_call: TRBV9
j_call: TRBJ1-1

cdr3_aa: ASSLVEGAPDYGYT
v_call: TRBV7-9
j_call: TRBJ1-2

cdr3_aa: ASSTRTSSTDTQY
v_call: TRBV13
j_call: TRBJ2-3

cdr3_aa: ASSLRTGTRTYEQY
v_call: TRBV11-3
j_call: TRBJ2-7

cdr3_aa: ASSERERHEQY
v_call: TRBV6-1
j_call: TRBJ2-7

cdr3_aa: ASSLVSAGGRWNEQF
v_call: TRBV5-1
j_call: TRBJ2-1

cdr3_aa: ASGTAIFSMNTEAF
v_call: TRBV19
j_call: TRBJ1-1

cdr3_aa: ASSLERTAYSYNEQF
v_call: TRBV7-9
j_call: TRBJ2-1

cdr3_aa: ASSLQGSAYNEQF
v_call: TRBV11-3
j_call: TRBJ2-1

cdr3_aa: ASSQDSGRFSGNTIY
v_call: TRBV5-1
j_call: TRBJ1-3

cdr3_aa: ASSADLANYGYT
v_call: TRBV9
j_call: TRBJ1-2

cdr3_aa: ASSYSGQYSGNTIY
v_call: TRBV6-5
j_call: TRBJ1-3

cdr3_aa: ASRNSGRNTDTQY
v_call: TRBV19
j_call: TRBJ2-3

cdr3_aa: ASSYPGTSFHEQY
v_call: TRBV6-6
j_call: TRBJ2-7

cdr3_aa: ASSPREGEKLF
v_call: TRBV28
j_call: TRBJ1-4

cdr3_aa: ASSLVVGDYGYT
v_call: TRBV11-2
j_call: TRBJ1-2

cdr3_aa: ASSFRENTEAF
v_call: TRBV7-9
j_call: TRBJ1-1

cdr3_aa: ASSEVGGANEKLF
v_call: TRBV2
j_call: TRBJ1-4

cdr3_aa: ASSVAGGRSDTQY
v_call: TRBV9
j_call: TRBJ2-3

cdr3_aa: ASSLVGLGSYEQY
v_call: TRBV7-9
j_call: TRBJ2-7

cdr3_aa: ACGGPSYEQY
v_call: TRBV27
j_call: TRBJ2-7

cdr3_aa: AILSGGQYNEQF
v_call: TRBV2
j_call: TRBJ2-1